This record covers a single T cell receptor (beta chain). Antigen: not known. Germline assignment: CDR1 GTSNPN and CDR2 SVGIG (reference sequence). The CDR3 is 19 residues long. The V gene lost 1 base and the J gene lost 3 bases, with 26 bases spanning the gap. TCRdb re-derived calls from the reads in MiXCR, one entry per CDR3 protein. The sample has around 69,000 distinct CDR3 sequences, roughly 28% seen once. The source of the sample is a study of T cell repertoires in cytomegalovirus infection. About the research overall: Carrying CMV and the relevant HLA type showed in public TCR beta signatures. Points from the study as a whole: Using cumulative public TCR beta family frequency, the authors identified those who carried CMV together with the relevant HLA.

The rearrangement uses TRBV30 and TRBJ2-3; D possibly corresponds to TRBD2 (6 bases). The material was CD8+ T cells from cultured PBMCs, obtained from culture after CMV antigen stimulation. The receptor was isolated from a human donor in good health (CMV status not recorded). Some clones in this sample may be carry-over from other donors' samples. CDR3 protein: CAWSGYLDSPAEGTDTQYF. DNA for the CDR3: TGTGCCTGGAGTGGGTACCTCGACTCACCAGCGGAGGGGACAGATACGCAGTATTTT.